This T cell receptor (beta chain) was identified during a study of T cell repertoires in cytomegalovirus infection. Study-wide context: Signatures in public TCR beta sequences pointed to both CMV infection and matching HLA type.

Germline CDR1 MDHEN, CDR2 SYDVKM. Trimming left V 6 bases short and J 9 bases short, with 18 bases between. This CDR3 comprises 15 residues. In its sample, this clonotype was seen many times. Its antigen is not identified. General study results and limits: The ex vivo response was dominated by HLA-C-restricted CMV-specific TCR beta clonotypes.

MiXCR was run by TCRdb on the reads, yielding one entry per CDR3 protein. Of about 46,000 distinct CDR3 sequences listed, 20% to 25% were seen once; the top ten hold under 20%. The chain is built from TRBV28 and TRBJ1-6; weak D call: TRBD1 (6 bases). Sequenced material: PBMCs, sequenced either directly or after in vitro stimulation (not recorded which). This TCR derives from a human donor in good health (CMV status not recorded). Some clones in this sample may be carry-over from other donors' samples. Here the CDR3 reads CASRPSLGAGSPLHF. The CDR3 coding sequence is TGTGCCAGCAGACCCTCCTTGGGGGCGGGTTCACCCCTCCACTTT.